This TCR beta chain was observed in a study of blood T cells in healthy people across ages (dated by TCRdb to the mid-2010s). Turning to the overall study: Template switching captured roughly one uniquely barcoded TCR beta cDNA molecule per two T cells in model experiments. Using deep sequencing normalized with unique cDNA molecular identifiers, the study measured how TCR beta repertoire diversity changes with age. Four age groups were formed from the donors: young (average 16 years), middle-aged (approximately 40), aged (roughly 59) and long-lived (around 80). Donors of different ages were randomly distributed across sequencing lanes to avoid experimental bias. For two donors (one aged 18 to 29 and one aged 80 or older), the study analyzed two additional independent replicas of 1 million unique cDNA reads from the same blood draw. Broader findings and caveats from the paper: Compared with the aged group, more naive CD4+ T cells, fewer expanded clones and increased TCR diversity were shown by the long-lived group, suggesting age selection. Estimates of total diversity based on one million sequenced T cells were considered lower bounds and underestimates. Because profiling used bulk unsorted PBMCs, naive and antigen-experienced compartments could not be compared conclusively. The percentage of naive T cells measured by flow cytometry correlated strongly with observed TCR beta diversity. As age increased, observed TCR beta diversity per million T cells dropped in a roughly linear way, and a significant reduction was already evident by age 40. Because the CMV infection status of the donors was unknown, age-related changes in expanded clonotypes may potentially have been confounded.

Relative to germline, V is missing 6 bases and J is missing 1 base, with 7 bases of the junction outside any gene match. The CDR3 covers 15 residues, taking in both the cysteine and the phenylalanine. Only the CDR3 DNA is retained, 45 bases long and in frame from the first base. CDR1 MNHNY and CDR2 SVGAGI are derived from the germline V gene (reference sequence). With regard to this clonotype: Its antigen is not yet known. Nothing much larger sits one base from this clone, and base qualities are not available.

The roughly 39 donors, aged about 6 to 95 years, were systemically healthy Caucasian individuals from Russia. About 9.6 milliliters of peripheral blood were collected from each donor into EDTA-treated Vacutainer tubes. Ficoll-Paque density-gradient centrifugation was used to isolate PBMCs, with at least 7 million per sample. Total RNA, at least 6 micrograms per sample, was extracted from PBMCs with Trizol reagent. For every donor, an aliquot of PBMCs went through flow cytometry to measure the percentages of naive CD45RAhigh/CD27high T cells. Library generation was performed with 5' RACE. Sequenced using an Illumina HiSeq 2500. A second PCR of roughly 6 to 11 cycles was run with a J-beta primer mix and a sample-barcoded 5' primer. Each TCR beta cDNA molecule received a unique molecular identifier from a template-switch 5' adaptor carrying 12 random nucleotides. At least 2.5 million CDR3-containing paired-end reads were obtained from each sample. First-strand cDNA synthesis was performed from all RNA using the Mint cDNA synthesis kit, with priming by a TRBC-specific oligonucleotide. Following uracil-DNA glycosylase treatment, all cDNA underwent a first 18-cycle PCR with the universal primers M1SS and BC2_uni_R. The source study handled its data this way. For normalization, 1 million high-quality reads, each with a distinct molecular identifier, were randomly selected from each sample. Reads with shared molecular identifiers were discarded instead of being binned into consensus sequences. CDR3 identification, clonotype clustering and error correction used MiTCR with a Q25 quality threshold and the strictest error-elimination algorithm. A nonparametric unseen species model using Euler transformation provided a lower-bound estimate of total TCR beta diversity. The raw public data were reprocessed by TCRdb itself: fastp quality trimming at Q25, MiXCR clonotype calling, in-frame beta chains only. Rows with a matching CDR3 protein are joined into one entry that keeps the most common DNA and genes. The V and J calls were determined by TCRdb, not by the authors. The sample contains 980,000 or so distinct CDR3 sequences, around 48% of them found a single time. Of the sample, around an eighth is held by the ten largest clones.

What was sequenced was blood. The chain is encoded by TRBV6-6 joined to TRBJ2-7; 9 of the junction bases match TRBD1. The sequence was obtained from a young man in good health. The nucleotide sequence is given as TGTGCCAGCAGAACCGACAGGGGGAATTCCTACGAGCAGTACTTC. It specifies CASRTDRGNSYEQYF.